Below, 6 T cell receptor beta chains from the same sample are listed, as sequenced in a study of T-cell memory formation after mild COVID-19. TCRdb processed the 5' RACE reads anew with MiXCR; each CDR3 protein has one entry. The sample includes about 350,000 distinct CDR3 sequences, approximately 15% of them seen just once. The material sequenced was PBMCs or a T cell subset sorted from them (not recorded which). The receptors stem from a man aged 18-30 years who had mild COVID-19 (a few samples of this study predate the infection). Cell type and time point are not known.

The CDR3, as DNA: TGTGCCATCAGTGGCCTTGAGACAGGGGTCGCCAAGATGCAGTTCTTC. Its protein product is CAISGLETGVAKMQFF. The chain couples TRBV10-3 to TRBJ2-1; 8 nucleotides match TRBD1. CDR3 length: 16 amino acids. Trimming cost V 4 bases and J 12 bases; bases outside gene matches: 17. Germline-derived CDR1 and CDR2 are ENHRY and SYGVKD.

This clonotype has at least ten counts. This chain connects TRBV7-9 to TRBJ2-1; tentatively, D is TRBD2 (6 bases). Germline lookup yields CDR1 SEHNR and CDR2 FQNEAQ (reference sequence). The CDR3 is 15 amino acids. The V end was cut by 2 bases, the J end by 7 bases, with 15 bases between. The CDR3 sequence is CASSLIAALRNEQFF. CDR3 in DNA: TGTGCCAGCAGCTTAATAGCGGCCCTTCGGAATGAGCAGTTCTTC. The full variable domain, in which reference TRBV7-9 and TRBJ2-1 provide the parts outside the CDR3, is DTGVSQNPRHKITKRGQNVTFRCDPISEHNRLYWYRQTLGQGPEFLTYFQNEAQLEKSRLLSDRFSAERPKGSFSTLEIQRTEQGDSAMYLCASSLIAALRNEQFFGPGTRLTVL.

This chain connects TRBV6-6 to TRBJ1-4; D is undetermined. Deletions cut 5 bases from V and 8 bases from J, with 12 bases between. Germline CDR1 and CDR2: MNHNY and SVGAGI (reference sequence). This CDR3 has 13 residues. CDR3 loop: CASSPRMSEKLFF. The CDR3 region has the DNA TGTGCCAGCAGTCCCCGGATGAGCGAAAAACTGTTTTTT.

This clonotype was seen repeatedly, ten times or more. The chain recombines TRBV7-2 with TRBJ2-7; 10 bases match TRBD1. The junction had 2 bases not matched to a gene; V was cut back by 5 bases and J by 1 base. In germline, CDR1 is SGHTA, CDR2 FQGNSA. There are 14 residues in the CDR3. The CDR3 reads CASSRDRGSYEQYF. The CDR3 DNA reads TGTGCCAGCAGCCGGGACAGGGGATCCTACGAGCAGTACTTC. Using reference TRBV7-2 and TRBJ2-7 for the parts outside the CDR3, the full variable domain is GAGVSQSPSNKVTEKGKDVELRCDPISGHTALYWYRQSLGQGLEFLIYFQGNSAPDKSGLPSDRFSAERTGGSVSTLTIQRTQQEDSAVYLCASSRDRGSYEQYFGPGTRLTVT.

The chain has TRBV4-1 and TRBJ2-3; tentatively, D is TRBD1 or TRBD2 (5 bases each). This CDR3 is 16 amino acids long. CDR1 is MGHRA, CDR2 YSYEKL, per germline. Deletions cut 0 bases from V and 1 base from J, with 11 bases between. The CDR3 loop is CASSQESGAGTDTQYF. The CDR3 region has the DNA TGCGCCAGCAGCCAAGAATCCGGGGCCGGCACAGATACGCAGTATTTT.

The V gene is TRBV19, the J gene TRBJ1-5; a possible D gene is TRBD1 (5 bases). CDR3 length: 13 residues. From germline, CDR1 is LNHDA and CDR2 SQIVND (reference sequence). The V end lost 1 base, the J end lost 9 bases, and 10 bases lay between the germline ends. CDR3 in DNA: TGTGCCAGTAGTATAGTACCGGGGCGGCCCCAGCATTTT. Its translation: CASSIVPGRPQHF.